The following is a T cell receptor (beta chain) sequence with its context. Its antigen remains unknown. The whole isolated RNA underwent reverse transcription, so sequencing captured expressed TCRB transcripts. Using immunoSEQ multiplex PCR, the repertoire was profiled, and TCRdb retains in-frame clones only, with some absent. The sample lists a few hundred thousand clones; around 10% were seen once. The data belong to a study of beta chain features in type 1 diabetes. At the level of the study: Investigators examined around 110 million sorted cells across all samples.

Between the trimmed V and J ends, which lost 4 bases and 2 bases, there was a span of 15 bases. CDR3 length equals 16 residues. CDR1 is MNHEY and CDR2 is SMNVEV in the germline V gene (reference sequence). The study, taken as a whole, reports: Type 1 diabetes patients had TCRB CDR3s that were shorter (moderately but significantly so) in all four CD4+ subsets.

This chain uses TRBV27 with TRBJ1-5, with D possibly matching TRBD1 (6 bases). The source of this sequence is a young man with type 1 diabetes. Sequencing input: central memory CD4+ T cells from blood. For the CDR3, the DNA is TGTGCCAGCAGTTCTCGCCAGGGGATAGGCAATCAGCCCCAGCATTTT. The encoded protein is CASSSRQGIGNQPQHF.